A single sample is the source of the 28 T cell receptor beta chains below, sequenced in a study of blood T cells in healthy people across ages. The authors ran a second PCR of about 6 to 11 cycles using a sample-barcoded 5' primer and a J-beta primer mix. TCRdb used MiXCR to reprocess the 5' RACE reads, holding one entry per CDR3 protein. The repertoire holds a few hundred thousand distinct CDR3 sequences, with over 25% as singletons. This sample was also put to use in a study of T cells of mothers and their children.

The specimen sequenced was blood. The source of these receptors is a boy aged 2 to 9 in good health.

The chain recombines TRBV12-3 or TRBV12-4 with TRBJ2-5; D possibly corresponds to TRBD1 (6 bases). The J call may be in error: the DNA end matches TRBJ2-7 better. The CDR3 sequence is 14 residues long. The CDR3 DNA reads TGTGCCAGCAGGCGCCAGGGGCGCAGCTACGAGCAGTACTTC. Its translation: CASRRQGRSYEQYF.

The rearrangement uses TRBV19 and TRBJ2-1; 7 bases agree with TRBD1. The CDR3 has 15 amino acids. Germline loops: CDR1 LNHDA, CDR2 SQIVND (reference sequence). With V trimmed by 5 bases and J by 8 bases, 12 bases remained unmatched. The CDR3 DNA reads TGTGCCAGTAGTCCCCACACTAACAGGGGCCATGAGCAGTTCTTC. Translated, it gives CASSPHTNRGHEQFF. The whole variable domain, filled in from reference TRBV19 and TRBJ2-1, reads DGGITQSPKYLFRKEGQNVTLSCEQNLNHDAMYWYRQDPGQGLRLIYYSQIVNDFQKGDIAEGYSVSREKKESFPLTVTSAQKNPTAFYLCASSPHTNRGHEQFFGPGTRLTVL.

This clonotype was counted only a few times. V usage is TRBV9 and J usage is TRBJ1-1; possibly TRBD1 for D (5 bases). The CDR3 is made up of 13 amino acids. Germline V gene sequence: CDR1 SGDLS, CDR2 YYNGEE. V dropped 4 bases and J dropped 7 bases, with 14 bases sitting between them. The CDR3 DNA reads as TGTGCCAGCAGCCCACAGGAGGGAGATGAAGCTTTCTTT. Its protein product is CASSPQEGDEAFF.

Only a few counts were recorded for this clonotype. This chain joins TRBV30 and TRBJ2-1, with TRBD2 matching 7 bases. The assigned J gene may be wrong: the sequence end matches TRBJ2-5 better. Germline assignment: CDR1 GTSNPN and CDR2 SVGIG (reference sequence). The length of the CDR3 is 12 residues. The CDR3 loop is CAWTSGKETQYF. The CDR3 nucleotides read TGTGCCTGGACTAGCGGAAAAGAGACCCAGTACTTC.

In DNA, the CDR3 is TGTGCCGCGACCAGGACTAGGGAGACCCAGTACTTC. It specifies CAATRTRETQYF. This chain joins TRBV30 and TRBJ2-5; 7 nucleotides align to TRBD2. Per the germline V gene, CDR1 is GTSNPN and CDR2 is SVGIG (reference sequence). The CDR3 has 12 residues. The V gene end was trimmed by 8 bases and the J gene end by 5 bases; junction bases not matched to a gene: 8.

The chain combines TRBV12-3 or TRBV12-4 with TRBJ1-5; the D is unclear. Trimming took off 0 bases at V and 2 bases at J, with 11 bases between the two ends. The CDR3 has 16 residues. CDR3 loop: CASSLATAVRNQPQHF. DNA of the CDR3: TGTGCCAGCAGTTTAGCAACGGCGGTCCGCAATCAGCCCCAGCATTTT.

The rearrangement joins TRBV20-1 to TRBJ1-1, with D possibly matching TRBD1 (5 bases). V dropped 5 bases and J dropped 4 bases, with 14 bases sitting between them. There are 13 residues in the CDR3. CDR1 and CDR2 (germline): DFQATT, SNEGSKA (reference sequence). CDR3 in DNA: TGCAGTGCTCGGGGGGTGGGGTTCACTGAAGCTTTCTTT. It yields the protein CSARGVGFTEAFF.

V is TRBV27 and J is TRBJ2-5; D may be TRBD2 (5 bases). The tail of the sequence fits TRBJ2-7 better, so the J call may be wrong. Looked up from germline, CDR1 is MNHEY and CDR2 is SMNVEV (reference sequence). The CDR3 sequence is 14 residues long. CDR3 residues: CASSSRALTYEQYF. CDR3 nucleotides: TGTGCCAGCAGTTCGCGGGCTCTAACCTACGAGCAGTACTTC.

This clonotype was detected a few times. The CDR3 spells CASSPRRGRGADTQYF. In DNA form, the CDR3 reads TGTGCCAGCAGCCCTAGGCGGGGACGGGGCGCAGATACGCAGTATTTT. This chain connects TRBV7-9 to TRBJ2-3, with a possible D match to TRBD2 (6 bases). The CDR3 sequence is 16 residues long. V lost 5 bases, J lost 4 bases, and 19 bases lay in between. CDR1 and CDR2 from the germline V gene are SEHNR and FQNEAQ (reference sequence).

CDR3 coding DNA: TGTGCCAGCAGCCCTGCGGGGGGCACAGAAGCTTTCTTT. This encodes CASSPAGGTEAFF. The V call is TRBV12-3 or TRBV12-4, the J call TRBJ1-1, with a possible D match to TRBD1 (6 bases). The CDR3 is 13 amino acids. V was clipped by 6 bases and J by 8 bases, with 16 bases between them.

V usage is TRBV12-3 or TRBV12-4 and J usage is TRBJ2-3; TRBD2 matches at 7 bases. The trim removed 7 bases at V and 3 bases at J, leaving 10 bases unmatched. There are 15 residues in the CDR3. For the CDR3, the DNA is TGTGCCAGCACCCAAGGACTAGTGTTAACAGATACGCAGTATTTT. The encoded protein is CASTQGLVLTDTQYF.

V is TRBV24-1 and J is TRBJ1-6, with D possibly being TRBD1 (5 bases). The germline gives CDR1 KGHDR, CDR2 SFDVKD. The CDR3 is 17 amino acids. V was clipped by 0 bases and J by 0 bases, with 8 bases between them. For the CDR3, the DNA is TGTGCCACCAGTGATTTGCAGGGTATCTCCTATAATTCACCCCTCCACTTT. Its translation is CATSDLQGISYNSPLHF.

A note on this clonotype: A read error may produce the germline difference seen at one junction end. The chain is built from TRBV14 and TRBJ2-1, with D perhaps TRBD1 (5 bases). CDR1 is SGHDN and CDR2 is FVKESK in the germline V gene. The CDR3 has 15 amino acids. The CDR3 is CASSQDMGPHAWPLF. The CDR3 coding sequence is TGTGCCAGCAGCCAAGACATGGGGCCGCACGCCTGGCCTCTCTTC. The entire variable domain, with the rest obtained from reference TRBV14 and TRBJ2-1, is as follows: EAGVTQFPSHSVIEKGQTVTLRCDPISGHDNLYWYRRVMGKEIKFLLHFVKESKQDESGMPNNRFLAERTGGTYSTLKVQPAELEDSGVYFCASSQDMGPHAWPLFGPGTRLTVL.

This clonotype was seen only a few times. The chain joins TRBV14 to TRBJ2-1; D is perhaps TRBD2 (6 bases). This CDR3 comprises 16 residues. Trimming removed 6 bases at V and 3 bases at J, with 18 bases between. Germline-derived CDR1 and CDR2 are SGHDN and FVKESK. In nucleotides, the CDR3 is TGTGCCAGCAGGCAGTCTGGCGGGACGCACTACAATGAGCAGTTCTTC. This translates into CASRQSGGTHYNEQFF.

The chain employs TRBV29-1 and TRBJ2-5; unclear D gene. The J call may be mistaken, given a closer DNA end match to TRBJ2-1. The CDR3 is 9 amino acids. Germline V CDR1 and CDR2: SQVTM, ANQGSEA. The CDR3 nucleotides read TGCAGCGTTGAACCCGAGCAGTTCTTC. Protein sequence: CSVEPEQFF.

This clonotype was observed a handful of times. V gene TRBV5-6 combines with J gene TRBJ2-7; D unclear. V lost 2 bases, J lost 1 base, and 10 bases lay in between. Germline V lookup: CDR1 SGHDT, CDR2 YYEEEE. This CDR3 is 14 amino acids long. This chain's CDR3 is CASSFRRASYEQYF. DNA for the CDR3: TGTGCCAGCAGCTTTCGGCGAGCTTCCTACGAGCAGTACTTC. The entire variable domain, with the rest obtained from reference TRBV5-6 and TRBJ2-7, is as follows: DAGVTQSPTHLIKTRGQQVTLRCSPKSGHDTVSWYQQALGQGPQFIFQYYEEEERQRGNFPDRFSGHQFPNYSSELNVNALLLGDSALYLCASSFRRASYEQYFGPGTRLTVT.

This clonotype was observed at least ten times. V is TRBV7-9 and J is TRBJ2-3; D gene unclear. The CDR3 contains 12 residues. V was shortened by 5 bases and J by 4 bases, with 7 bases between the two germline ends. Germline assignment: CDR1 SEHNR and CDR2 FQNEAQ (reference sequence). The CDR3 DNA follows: TGTGCCAGCAGCCCCCGGGCAGATACGCAGTATTTT. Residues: CASSPRADTQYF.

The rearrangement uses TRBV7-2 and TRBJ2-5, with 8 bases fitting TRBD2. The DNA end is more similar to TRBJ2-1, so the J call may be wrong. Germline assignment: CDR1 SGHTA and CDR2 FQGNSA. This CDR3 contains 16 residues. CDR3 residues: CASSQTGTRPEGEQFF. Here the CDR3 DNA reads TGTGCCAGCAGTCAAACTGGGACTAGACCCGAAGGAGAGCAGTTCTTC.

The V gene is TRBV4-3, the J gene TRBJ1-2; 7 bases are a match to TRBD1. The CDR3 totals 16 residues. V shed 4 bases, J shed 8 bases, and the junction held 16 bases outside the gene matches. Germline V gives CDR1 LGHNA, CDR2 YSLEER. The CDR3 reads CASSPNPSDRRGGYTF. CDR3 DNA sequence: TGCGCCAGCAGCCCAAACCCATCGGACAGGCGCGGGGGCTACACCTTC.

The CDR3 DNA is TGTGCCAGCAGTCGTCGGACAGGGGGCGCAGGCTACACCTTC. Translated: CASSRRTGGAGYTF. The V call is TRBV12-3 or TRBV12-4, the J call TRBJ1-2; 11 bases are shared with TRBD1. The ends lost 5 bases at V and 8 bases at J; junction bases unmatched: 7. The CDR3 is 14 amino acids.

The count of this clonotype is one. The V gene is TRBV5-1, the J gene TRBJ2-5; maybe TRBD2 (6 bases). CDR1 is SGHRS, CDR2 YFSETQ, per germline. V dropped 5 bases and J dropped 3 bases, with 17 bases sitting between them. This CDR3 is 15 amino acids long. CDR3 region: CASSWTTHPEETQYF. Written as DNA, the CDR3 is TGCGCCAGCAGTTGGACTACTCACCCAGAAGAGACCCAGTACTTC. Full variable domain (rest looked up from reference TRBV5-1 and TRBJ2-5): KAGVTQTPRYLIKTRGQQVTLSCSPISGHRSVSWYQQTPGQGLQFLFEYFSETQRNKGNFPGRFSGRQFSNSRSEMNVSTLELGDSALYLCASSWTTHPEETQYFGPGTRLLVL.

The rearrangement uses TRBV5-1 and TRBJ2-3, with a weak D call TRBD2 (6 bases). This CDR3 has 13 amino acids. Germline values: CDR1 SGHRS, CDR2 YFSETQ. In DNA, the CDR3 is TGCGCAGTCCGGGACTCTAGCACAGATACGCAGTATTTT. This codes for CAVRDSSTDTQYF.

The chain's CDR3 is CASSQGLSAGGYNEQFF. The CDR3 nucleotides read TGCGCCAGCAGCCAGGGTCTGTCAGCGGGAGGGTACAATGAGCAGTTCTTC. The J gene is TRBJ2-1, the V gene TRBV4-3, with 10 bases identical to TRBD2. Germline CDR1 reads LGHNA; CDR2 reads YSLEER. This CDR3 has 17 amino acids. V lost 3 bases to trimming and J lost 4 bases; unmatched junction nucleotides: 9.

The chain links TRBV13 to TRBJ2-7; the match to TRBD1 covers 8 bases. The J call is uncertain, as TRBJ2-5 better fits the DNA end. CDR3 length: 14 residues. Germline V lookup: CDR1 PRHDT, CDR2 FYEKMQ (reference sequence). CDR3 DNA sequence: TGTGCCAGCAGCCCCCCGGACAGGGAGAAGACCCAGTACTTC. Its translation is CASSPPDREKTQYF.

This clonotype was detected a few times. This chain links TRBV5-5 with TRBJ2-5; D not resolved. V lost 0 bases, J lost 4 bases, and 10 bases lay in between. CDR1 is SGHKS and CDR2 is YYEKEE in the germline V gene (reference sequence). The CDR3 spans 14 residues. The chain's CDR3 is CASSLVFVRETQYF. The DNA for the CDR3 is TGTGCCAGCAGCTTGGTTTTCGTTCGAGAGACCCAGTACTTC.

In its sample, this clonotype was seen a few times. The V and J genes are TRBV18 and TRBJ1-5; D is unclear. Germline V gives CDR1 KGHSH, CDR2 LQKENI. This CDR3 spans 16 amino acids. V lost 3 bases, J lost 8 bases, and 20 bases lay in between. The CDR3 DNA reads TGTGCCAGCTCACCGTTCGGACGGCCGATGGAGGAGCCCCAGCATTTT. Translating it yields CASSPFGRPMEEPQHF.

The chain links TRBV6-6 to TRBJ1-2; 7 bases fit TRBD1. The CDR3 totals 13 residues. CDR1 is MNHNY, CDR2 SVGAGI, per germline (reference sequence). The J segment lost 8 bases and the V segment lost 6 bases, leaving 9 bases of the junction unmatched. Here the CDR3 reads CASSHDRVRGYTF. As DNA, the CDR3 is TGTGCCAGCAGCCACGACAGGGTACGGGGCTACACCTTC.

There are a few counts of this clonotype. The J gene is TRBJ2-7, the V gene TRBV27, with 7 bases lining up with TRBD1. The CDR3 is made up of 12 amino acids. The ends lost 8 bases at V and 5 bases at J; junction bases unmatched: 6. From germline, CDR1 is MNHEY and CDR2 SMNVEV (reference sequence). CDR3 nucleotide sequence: TGTGCCAGCGGGTTCACAGGGGACGAGCAGTACTTC. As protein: CASGFTGDEQYF.